This T cell receptor (beta chain) was observed in a study of blood T cell repertoires in COVID-19. Clones were sequenced by immunoSEQ multiplex PCR, and TCRdb holds only the in-frame ones, with some missing. The sample lists about 210,000 clones; around 88% were seen once. This CDR3 has 11 residues. V was clipped by 4 bases and J by 8 bases, with 6 bases between them. Germline assignment: CDR1 MNHEY and CDR2 SVGAGI. This receptor was taken from a man between 45 and 60 years old with active or convalescent COVID-19. Sequenced material: peripheral blood. The V gene is TRBV6-5, the J gene TRBJ1-3, with unresolved D. CDR3 bases: TGTGCCAGCAGTTGGCGGGACACCATATATTTT. This translates into CASSWRDTIYF.